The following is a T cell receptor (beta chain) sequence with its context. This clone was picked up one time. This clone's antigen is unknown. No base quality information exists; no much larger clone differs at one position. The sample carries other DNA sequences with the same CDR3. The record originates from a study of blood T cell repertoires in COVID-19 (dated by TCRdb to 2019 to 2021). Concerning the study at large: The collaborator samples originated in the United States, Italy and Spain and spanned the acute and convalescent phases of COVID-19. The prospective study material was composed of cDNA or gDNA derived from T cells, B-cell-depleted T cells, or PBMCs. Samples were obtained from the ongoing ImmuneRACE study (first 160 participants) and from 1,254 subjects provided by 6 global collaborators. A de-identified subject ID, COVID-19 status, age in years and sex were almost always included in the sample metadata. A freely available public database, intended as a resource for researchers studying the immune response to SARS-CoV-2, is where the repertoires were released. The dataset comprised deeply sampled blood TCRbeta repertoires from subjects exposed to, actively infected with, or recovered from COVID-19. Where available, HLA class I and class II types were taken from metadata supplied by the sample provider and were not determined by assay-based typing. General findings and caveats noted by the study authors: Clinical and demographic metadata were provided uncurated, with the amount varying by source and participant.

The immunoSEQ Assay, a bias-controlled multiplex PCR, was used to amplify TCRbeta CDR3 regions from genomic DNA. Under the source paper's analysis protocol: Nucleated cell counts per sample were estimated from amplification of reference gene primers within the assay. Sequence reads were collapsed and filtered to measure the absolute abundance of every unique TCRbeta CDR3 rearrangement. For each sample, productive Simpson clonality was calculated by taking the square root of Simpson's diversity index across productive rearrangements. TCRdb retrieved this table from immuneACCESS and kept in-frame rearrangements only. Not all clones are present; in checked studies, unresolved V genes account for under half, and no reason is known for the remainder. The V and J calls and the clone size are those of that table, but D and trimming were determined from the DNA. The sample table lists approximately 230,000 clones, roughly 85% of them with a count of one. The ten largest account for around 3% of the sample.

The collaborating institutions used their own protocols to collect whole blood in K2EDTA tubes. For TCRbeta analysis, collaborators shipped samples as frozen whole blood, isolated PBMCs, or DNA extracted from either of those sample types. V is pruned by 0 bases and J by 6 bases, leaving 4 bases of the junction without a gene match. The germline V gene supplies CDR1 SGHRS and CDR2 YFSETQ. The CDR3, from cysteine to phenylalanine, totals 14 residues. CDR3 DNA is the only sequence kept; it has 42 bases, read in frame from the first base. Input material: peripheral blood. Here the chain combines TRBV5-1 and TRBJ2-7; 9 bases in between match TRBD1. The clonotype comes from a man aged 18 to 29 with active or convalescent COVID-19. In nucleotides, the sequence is TGCGCCAGCAGCTTGGGGGGACAGGGTCGCGAGCAGTACTTC. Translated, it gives CASSLGGQGREQYF.